One sample yielded the 12 T cell receptor beta chains listed below, sequenced in a study of T cells in Graves' hyperthyroidism and ophthalmopathy. Template material for amplifying TCR beta CDR3 regions consisted of RNA transcripts. HTBI primers were the set used in a first-round RT-PCR of the TCR CDR3. Via MiXCR, TCRdb re-called the multiplex PCR reads, giving one row per CDR3 protein. The data show 500,000 to 800,000 distinct CDR3 sequences, roughly 45% seen once. Sequenced sample: peripheral blood or thyroid tissue (not recorded which). These receptor sequences come from an adult man with Graves' disease, either hyperthyroidism or ophthalmopathy (not recorded which).

This chain links TRBV9 with TRBJ2-7, with 9 positions matching TRBD1. CDR3 length: 12 amino acids. Germline loops: CDR1 SGDLS, CDR2 YYNGEE. Unmatched junction bases numbered 3, after V lost 5 bases and J lost 6 bases. The CDR3 loop reads CASRTTGGEQYF. Here the CDR3 DNA reads TGTGCCAGCAGGACGACAGGGGGCGAGCAGTACTTC.

Ten or more counts support this clonotype. The V call is TRBV2, the J call TRBJ1-2; 11 bases map to TRBD1. The V gene end was trimmed by 4 bases and the J gene end by 1 base; junction bases not matched to a gene: 2. The CDR3 runs to 15 residues. From germline, CDR1 is SNHLY and CDR2 FYNNEI. The chain's CDR3 is CASSVGQGVNYGYTF. CDR3 DNA: TGTGCCAGCAGTGTGGGACAGGGGGTTAACTATGGCTACACCTTC.

On this clonotype itself: Lacking the conserved final phenylalanine or tryptophan, this CDR3 likely reflects a read error. V and J are TRBV24-1 and TRBJ1-4, with D possibly TRBD1 on 5 matching bases. The CDR3 length is 16 residues. The germline V and J ends were trimmed by 3 bases and 3 bases, with 13 bases remaining between them. Germline values: CDR1 KGHDR, CDR2 SFDVKD. The CDR3 region is CATSDGDRGSNEKLFY. The CDR3 region has the DNA TGTGCCACCAGTGATGGGGACCGAGGCTCTAATGAAAAACTGTTTTAT.

This clonotype was picked up many times. This chain links TRBV7-2 with TRBJ1-4; no definite D call. The V and J ends lost 3 bases and 8 bases respectively, with 10 bases between them. Looked up from germline, CDR1 is SGHTA and CDR2 is FQGNSA. The CDR3 spans 13 residues. CDR3 sequence (DNA): TGTGCCAGCAGCTTGGTGGAGGGAGAAAAACTGTTTTTT. This sequence encodes CASSLVEGEKLFF.

This clonotype occurred many times. The rearrangement links TRBV29-1 to TRBJ1-1; possibly TRBD1 for D (6 bases). V was pared by 6 bases and J by 3 bases, with 14 bases between. CDR1 and CDR2 (germline): SQVTM, ANQGSEA. There are 13 residues in the CDR3. In DNA, the CDR3 is TGCAGCGTGGCCCGGGGGCGGGACACTGAAGCTTTCTTT. It yields the protein CSVARGRDTEAFF.

The chain is built from TRBV6-1 and TRBJ1-2; D is possibly TRBD1 (5 bases). The CDR3 has 15 residues. With 0 bases removed from V and 4 bases from J, the gap between germline ends came to 12 bases. Per the germline V gene, CDR1 is MNHNS and CDR2 is SASEGT. The DNA of the CDR3 is TGTGCCAGCAGTGAAGCGCTTGACAGAGTCTATGGCTACACCTTC. Translating it yields CASSEALDRVYGYTF.

This clonotype turned up a few times. This CDR3 reads CASRPTVMNTEAFF. The CDR3 DNA is TGTGCCAGCAGACCTACAGTTATGAACACTGAAGCTTTCTTT. This chain links TRBV7-3 with TRBJ1-1; D is undetermined. This CDR3 region has 14 residues. V lost 6 bases and J 0 bases, leaving 11 bases between the germline ends. Germline loops: CDR1 SGHTA, CDR2 FQGTGA.

This clonotype was picked up many times. The chain joins TRBV29-1 to TRBJ1-1; TRBD1 agrees at 9 bases. This CDR3 comprises 13 residues. V lost 6 bases to trimming and J lost 3 bases; unmatched junction nucleotides: 5. Germline-derived CDR1 and CDR2 are SQVTM and ANQGSEA. The CDR3 here is CSVEQGADTEAFF. CDR3 nucleotide sequence: TGCAGCGTAGAACAGGGGGCGGACACTGAAGCTTTCTTT.

This clonotype was picked up a small number of times. With a much larger clone just one base away, this may be a read error. The V call is TRBV13, the J call TRBJ1-2; TRBD1 matches at 7 bases. This CDR3 comprises 13 residues. Germline assignment: CDR1 PRHDT and CDR2 FYEKMQ (reference sequence). The ends lost 6 bases at V and 4 bases at J; junction bases unmatched: 5. CDR3 coding DNA: TGTGCCAGCAGTGAACAGGGGAGCTATGGCTACACCTTC. The encoded protein is CASSEQGSYGYTF.

This clonotype was picked up a small number of times. The chain carries TRBV20-1 and TRBJ1-5, with 10 bases aligning to TRBD1. Looked up from germline, CDR1 is DFQATT and CDR2 is SNEGSKA (reference sequence). The CDR3 runs to 15 residues. After removal of 5 bases from V and 7 bases from J, the junction contained 11 bases not matched to a gene. The CDR3 region is CSAFPGQGIQQPQHF. The DNA of the CDR3 is TGCAGTGCTTTTCCGGGACAGGGGATTCAACAGCCCCAGCATTTT.

This clonotype occurred a few times. This rearrangement joins TRBV19 to TRBJ1-1; D gene uncertain. This CDR3 has 13 amino acids. V lost 8 bases and J lost 1, with 11 bases in between. Looked up from germline, CDR1 is LNHDA and CDR2 is SQIVND (reference sequence). The CDR3 region has the DNA TGTGCCAGTGGAATCCGGACGAACACTGAAGCTTTCTTT. Translated, it gives CASGIRTNTEAFF.

This clonotype was seen only a few times. V gene TRBV12-3 or TRBV12-4 combines with J gene TRBJ2-7; D not resolved. V was pared by 5 bases and J by 3 bases, with 11 bases between. The CDR3 has 13 amino acids. CDR3 DNA: TGTGCCAGCAGTGAAACGGCGAACTACGAGCAGTACTTC. Encoded protein: CASSETANYEQYF.